This is a list of T cell receptor beta chains from one sample in a study of shared clonotypes between healthy human individuals. Generated by immunoSEQ multiplex PCR, the TCRdb table keeps only in-frame clones and is missing some. Among about 2 million clones listed, less than 95% were seen once. Sequenced material: naive CD8+ T cells sorted from blood. All receptors come from a young man in good health. CDR3s include the opening cysteine and the closing phenylalanine or tryptophan. The D gene is left open where the match is weak. Only some rows state a clone size, as once, few, many or a class for expanded clones.

>NA|NA|TRBJ1-1|TRBV27
TGTGCCAGCAGTCGCCCGGGAGCGGGAAAAAATGAAGCTTTCTTT
CASSRPGAGKNEAFF
>NA|TRBD2|TRBJ2-7|TRBV4-1
TGCGCCAGCAGCCAAGGCCTCCTAGCGGGAGGCGAGCAGTACTTC
CASSQGLLAGGEQYF
>once|TRBD1|TRBJ2-7|TRBV5-1
TGCGCCAGCAGCTCGACAGGGGCGGACGAGCAGTACTTC
CASSSTGADEQYF
>NA|NA|TRBJ2-7|TRBV5-4
TGTGCCAGCAGCCCGGGGGCGGCCTACGAGCAGTACTTC
CASSPGAAYEQYF
>NA|TRBD1|TRBJ2-1|TRBV6-5
TGTGCCAGCAACCGACAGGGTTACAATGAGCAGTTCTTC
CASNRQGYNEQFF
>NA|NA|TRBJ2-1|TRBV18
TGTGCCAGCTCACCACCTTGGGGCGAATCCTACAATGAGCAGTTCTTC
CASSPPWGESYNEQFF
>NA|NA|TRBJ1-1|TRBV30
TGTGCCTGGAACCAGGGCCGGACTGAAGCTTTCTTT
CAWNQGRTEAFF
>NA|NA|TRBJ1-1|TRBV6-5
TGTGCCAGCGAAGACAGCCTGAACACTGAAGCTTTCTTT
CASEDSLNTEAFF
>once|NA|TRBJ2-7|TRBV30
TGTGCCTGGAGGCCCCAGGGCCCCACCTACGAGCAGTACTTC
CAWRPQGPTYEQYF
>NA|TRBD1|TRBJ2-7|TRBV6-1
TGTGCCAGCAGTATACTGGGACAGCGCGAGCAGTACTTC
CASSILGQREQYF
>once|NA|TRBJ2-7|TRBV5-4
TGTGCCAGCAGCTTGGGACAGAACTCCTACGAGCAGTACTTC
CASSLGQNSYEQYF
>NA|NA|TRBJ1-2|TRBV7-8
TGTGCCAGCAGCTTAGCTGGGGTGGGCGACTATGGCTACACCTTC
CASSLAGVGDYGYTF
>NA|NA|TRBJ1-3|TRBV11-3
TGTGCCAGCAGCGAAGGAACCGGAAACACCATATATTTT
CASSEGTGNTIYF
>NA|NA|TRBJ2-5|TRBV30
TGTGCCTGGAACGGGGCGACGAACCAAGAGACCCAGTACTTC
CAWNGATNQETQYF
>NA|NA|TRBJ2-1|TRBV25-1
TGTGCCAGCAGTGAATACAGTCCTACCTACAATGAGCAGTTCTTC
CASSEYSPTYNEQFF
>NA|NA|TRBJ2-3|TRBV5-8
TGTGCCAGCAGACCAAAGGATAAGGGTATATCCTCAGATACGCAGTATTTT
CASRPKDKGISSDTQYF
>NA|NA|TRBJ2-7|TRBV4-3
TGCGCCAGCAGCCAAGCGCGAACTGGATACGAGCAGTACTTC
CASSQARTGYEQYF
>NA|TRBD2|TRBJ2-2|TRBV9
TGTGCCAGCAGCGTAGCGGGAGGCACCGGGGAGCTGTTTTTT
CASSVAGGTGELFF
>NA|NA|TRBJ2-1|TRBV9
TGTGCCAGCAGCACAGACTACGGTGAGCAGTTCTTC
CASSTDYGEQFF
>once|TRBD1|TRBJ2-2|TRBV9
TGTGCCAGCAGCCAATGGACAGGGGGCGCCGGGGAGCTGTTTTTT
CASSQWTGGAGELFF
>NA|TRBD2|TRBJ2-7|TRBV7-2
TGTGCCAGCAGCTTAATTGGACTAGCGGACTACGAGCAGTACTTC
CASSLIGLADYEQYF
>NA|NA|TRBJ1-1|TRBV6-5
TGTGCCAGCAGTTACTCGGCACAAACTGAAGCTTTCTTT
CASSYSAQTEAFF
>NA|NA|TRBJ2-7|TRBV4-1
TGCGCCAGCAGCCAAAGCGGGACACCGGAGTACGAGCAGTACTTC
CASSQSGTPEYEQYF
>NA|NA|TRBJ2-1|TRBV15
TGTGCCACCAGCAGAGATAGGTCCATGGGGGAGCAGTTCTTC
CATSRDRSMGEQFF
>NA|TRBD1|TRBJ2-5|TRBV7-9
TGTGCCAGCAGCCTGCCCGGGACAGGGGAGACCCAGTACTTC
CASSLPGTGETQYF